The clone carrying this T cell receptor (beta chain) was seen a handful of times. No antigen is known for it. The data were obtained in a study of response to subunit inactivated influenza vaccine. Study-level findings and limits: A suggestion made by the authors is that each seasonal influenza vaccination recruits few new T cells.

TCRdb passed the RT-PCR reads through MiXCR, listing each CDR3 protein once. The sample consists of approximately 500,000 distinct CDR3 sequences, 10% to 15% of them appearing once. The CDR3 spans 11 residues. The V end was cut by 3 bases, the J end by 3 bases, with 6 bases between. Germline CDR1 and CDR2: SQVTM and ANQGSEA. This clonotype was obtained from a man aged 50-60 years who received an inactivated influenza vaccine. The sample consisted of PBMCs from blood, taken 40 to 50 days after vaccination. The V and J genes are TRBV29-1 and TRBJ2-7; D call uncertain. The CDR3 protein is CSVESSYEQYF. CDR3 DNA: TGCAGCGTTGAGTCTAGCTACGAGCAGTACTTC.